The 13 T cell receptor beta chains listed next were all sequenced from one sample in a study of OX40 agonist ivuxolimab in advanced cancers. Only in-frame clones appear in the TCRdb table, and some are missing; sequencing was by immunoSEQ multiplex PCR. The sample has 70,000 to 95,000 clones, around 86% seen once. The source material was CD4+ or CD8+ T cells sorted from blood, sampled in a trial of the OX40 agonist ivuxolimab. These receptors were taken from an adult with an advanced solid tumor such as melanoma, head and neck, liver or kidney cancer.

The gene calls are TRBV5-4 and TRBJ2-3; 14 positions agree with TRBD2. Germline CDR1 is SGHNT and CDR2 is YYREEE (reference sequence). The CDR3 runs to 18 residues. V lost 3 bases to trimming and J lost 3 bases; unmatched junction nucleotides: 9. The DNA for the CDR3 is TGTGCCAGCAGCTACCTGGGACTAGCGGGAGAGAAGACAGATACGCAGTATTTT. Translation: CASSYLGLAGEKTDTQYF. The full variable domain, in which reference TRBV5-4 and TRBJ2-3 provide the parts outside the CDR3, is ETGVTQSPTHLIKTRGQQVTLRCSSQSGHNTVSWYQQALGQGPQFIFQYYREEENGRGNFPPRFSGLQFPNYSSELNVNALELDDSALYLCASSYLGLAGEKTDTQYFGPGTRLTVL.

This chain uses TRBV11-3 with TRBJ2-2; perhaps TRBD1 as D (6 bases). Trimming stripped 5 bases from V and 2 bases from J, with 15 bases between. The germline CDR1 and CDR2 sequences are SGHNT and YENEEA. This CDR3 comprises 16 residues. CDR3 residues: CASSPGAGLNTGELFF. The CDR3 DNA sequence: TGTGCCAGCAGCCCAGGGGCAGGCCTCAACACCGGGGAGCTGTTTTTT.

This chain connects TRBV6-4 to TRBJ1-3; 9 bases are shared with TRBD1. Per the germline V gene, CDR1 is MRHNA and CDR2 is SNTAGT. V shed 8 bases, J shed 0 bases, and the junction held 8 bases outside the gene matches. The CDR3 consists of 16 residues. CDR3 region: CASGKGQGHSGNTIYF. The CDR3 bases are TGTGCCAGCGGGAAGGGACAGGGCCACTCTGGAAACACCATATATTTT.

Here the CDR3 reads CASSLRSGGRHEQFF. As DNA, the CDR3 is TGCGCCAGCAGCTTACGAAGCGGGGGGCGACATGAGCAGTTCTTC. The chain links TRBV5-1 to TRBJ2-1; 9 bases are a match to TRBD2. J gave up 8 bases and V 2 bases, and 8 bases lay outside the gene matches. The CDR3 runs 15 residues. CDR1 is SGHRS and CDR2 is YFSETQ in the germline V gene.

This rearrangement joins TRBV5-4 to TRBJ1-1, with 8 bases fitting TRBD1. The germline V gene has CDR1 SGHNT and CDR2 YYREEE (reference sequence). The V gene end was trimmed by 4 bases and the J gene end by 10 bases; junction bases not matched to a gene: 9. This CDR3 has 13 amino acids. CDR3 residues: CASSRTGQVRAFF. The CDR3 DNA reads TGTGCCAGCAGCCGGACGGGACAGGTGAGAGCTTTCTTT.

The chain is built from TRBV4-1 and TRBJ2-4, with 7 bases matching TRBD2. The CDR3 is 17 residues long. V shed 0 bases and J 4 bases; nucleotides not matched to a gene: 9. The germline V gene encodes CDR1 MGHRA and CDR2 YSYEKL. The CDR3 DNA follows: TGCGCCAGCAGCCAAGATCTGGGGTTGGGAGGGAAAAACATTCAGTACTTC. Translation gives CASSQDLGLGGKNIQYF.

The V call is TRBV7-9, the J call TRBJ2-1, with D possibly TRBD2 on 5 matching bases. The V gene's germline CDR1 is SEHNR and CDR2 FQNEAQ (reference sequence). CDR3 length: 15 amino acids. Trimming removed 3 bases from V and 6 bases from J, with 15 bases in between. CDR3 nucleotide sequence: TGTGCCAGCAGCTTCCTACGGCCCGGAGGCAATGAGCAGTTCTTC. Translation gives CASSFLRPGGNEQFF.

This sequence joins TRBV27 and TRBJ2-2, with no clear D. CDR1 and CDR2 from the germline V gene are MNHEY and SMNVEV (reference sequence). This CDR3 has 13 amino acids. The V gene lost 8 bases and the J gene lost 1 base, with 8 bases spanning the gap. CDR3 amino acids: CASCQWNTGELFF. The CDR3 DNA sequence: TGTGCCAGCTGTCAGTGGAACACCGGGGAGCTGTTTTTT.

The rearrangement uses TRBV10-3 and TRBJ2-5; TRBD2 aligns across 14 bases. The CDR3 extends over 23 amino acids. V lost 0 bases to trimming and J lost 0 bases; unmatched junction nucleotides: 18. CDR1 ENHRY and CDR2 SYGVKD come from the germline V gene. The CDR3 protein is CAISESLGSGTSGGSSYQETQYF. In DNA form, the CDR3 reads TGTGCCATCAGTGAGTCGTTAGGGTCAGGGACTAGCGGGGGCAGCTCCTACCAAGAGACCCAGTACTTC.

This chain links TRBV7-2 with TRBJ2-1; TRBD2 agrees at 8 bases. The CDR3 runs to 14 residues. Trimming took 3 bases from V and 7 from J; bases not matched to a gene: 5. Germline values: CDR1 SGHTA, CDR2 FQGNSA. CDR3 sequence (DNA): TGTGCCAGCAGCTTTTATAGCGGGAATAATGAGCAGTTCTTC. Its protein product is CASSFYSGNNEQFF.

The gene calls are TRBV6-5 and TRBJ1-2; no definite D call. CDR1 and CDR2 from the germline V gene are MNHEY and SVGAGI. Trimming took 6 bases from V and 4 from J, leaving 12 bases between them. This CDR3 contains 13 residues. The CDR3 DNA sequence: TGTGCCAGCAGGGGTTGGGTAAGCTATGGCTACACCTTC. It specifies CASRGWVSYGYTF.

The rearrangement uses TRBV11-3 and TRBJ2-7, with 8 bases identical to TRBD1. CDR3 length: 12 residues. V dropped 5 bases and J dropped 6; count of bases not matched to a gene: 3. Germline CDR1 SGHNT, CDR2 YENEEA. The CDR3 is CASSLTGGEQYF. The CDR3 DNA reads as TGTGCCAGCAGCCTAACAGGGGGCGAGCAGTACTTC.

The chain couples TRBV6-1 to TRBJ2-1; D remains ambiguous. Germline V gives CDR1 MNHNS, CDR2 SASEGT. This CDR3 comprises 11 residues. Trimming removed 10 bases from V and 8 bases from J, with 12 bases in between. The CDR3 region has the DNA TGTGCCACCGGTCGCCGAGATGAGCAGTTCTTC. Translation gives CATGRRDEQFF.